Sequencing of this T cell receptor beta chain was carried out in a study of response to subunit inactivated influenza vaccine. Regarding the study as a whole: Authors suggested each seasonal flu vaccination may recruit only limited numbers of new T cells.

TCRdb redid the calling of the RT-PCR reads with MiXCR, one entry per CDR3 protein. Of about 570,000 distinct CDR3 sequences listed, approximately 12% were seen once; the top ten hold roughly 10%. The germline gives CDR1 ENHRY, CDR2 SYGVKD. The CDR3 extends over 14 amino acids. V was trimmed by 4 bases and J by 4 bases, leaving 12 bases between them. This clonotype has a handful of counts. Its target is not known. The V gene is TRBV10-3, the J gene TRBJ2-3; D is uncertain. The material sequenced was PBMCs from blood, taken on the day of vaccination. This receptor was obtained from a man aged 50 or older who received an inactivated influenza vaccine. CDR3 coding DNA: TGTGCCATCAGTGTTGGCGCAGCACCAGATACGCAGTATTTT. Protein sequence: CAISVGAAPDTQYF.